This T cell receptor beta chain appears in the sequencing data of a study of identical twins. Study-level points and caveats: Some out-of-frame alpha sequences were shared by twins, and these showed excess low generation probability. A cross-sectional statistical analysis, not follow-up of the same donors, supported the conclusions. Memory repertoires lacked the insertion deficit that abundant cord blood beta clonotypes showed. Out-of-frame TCR alpha sharing in monozygotic twins exceeded recombination model predictions.

TCRdb re-called the 5' RACE reads through MiXCR, storing one row per CDR3 protein. This table holds 700,000 or so distinct CDR3 sequences, roughly 8% found once. Germline V lookup: CDR1 SNHLY, CDR2 FYNNEI. This CDR3 is built from 14 residues. V was clipped by 2 bases and J by 5 bases, with 12 bases between them. The table lists this clonotype with a few counts. Its specificity is unknown. This same sample was also taken into another study, of yellow fever vaccine responses in identical twins.

The chain recombines TRBV2 with TRBJ1-1; D is undetermined. The receptor was isolated from a woman aged 18-35 years in good health. The sequencing sample was made of PBMCs. The CDR3 DNA reads TGTGCCAGCAGTGAAAGTGAGGCTAAGACTGAAGCTTTCTTT. Amino acids: CASSESEAKTEAFF.